A single sample gave rise to the 10 T cell receptor beta chains below, sequenced in a study of T cells after yellow fever vaccination. MiXCR, applied by TCRdb to the 5' RACE reads, yields one record per CDR3 protein. The table has about 550,000 distinct CDR3 sequences, roughly 19% seen once. The sequencing used PBMCs, collected 15 days after the yellow fever booster vaccination. Receptor source: a young man who received the YFV17D yellow fever vaccine.

The rearrangement links TRBV4-3 to TRBJ1-4, with unresolved D. Germline CDR1 is LGHNA and CDR2 is YSLEER. The CDR3 has 14 residues. Trimming stripped 0 bases from V and 7 bases from J, with 9 bases between. CDR3 in amino acids: CASSQELGSEKLFF. CDR3 bases: TGCGCCAGCAGCCAAGAGTTGGGGTCTGAAAAACTGTTTTTT.

The chain recombines TRBV7-2 with TRBJ2-1; D might be TRBD2 (5 bases). V was shortened by 11 bases and J by 3 bases, with 11 bases between the two germline ends. Germline-derived CDR1 and CDR2 are SGHTA and FQGNSA. The CDR3 has 12 residues. CDR3 nucleotide sequence: TGTGCCCATAGCGAATACTACAATGAGCAGTTCTTC. This gives the protein CAHSEYYNEQFF.

This clonotype was observed a handful of times. The J gene is TRBJ2-7, the V gene TRBV7-2; TRBD1 is a possible D gene (6 bases). This CDR3 region has 12 residues. Deletions cut 5 bases from V and 9 bases from J, with 14 bases between. The germline V gene encodes CDR1 SGHTA and CDR2 FQGNSA. Here the CDR3 reads CASSQGLTGQYF. The CDR3 nucleotides read TGTGCCAGCAGCCAAGGGTTGACAGGGCAGTACTTC. Looking up the rest from reference TRBV7-2 and TRBJ2-7 gives the full variable domain: GAGVSQSPSNKVTEKGKDVELRCDPISGHTALYWYRQSLGQGLEFLIYFQGNSAPDKSGLPSDRFSAERTGGSVSTLTIQRTQQEDSAVYLCASSQGLTGQYFGPGTRLTVT.

This clonotype was detected many times. This sequence joins TRBV6-5 and TRBJ1-2; 10 nucleotides agree with TRBD1. CDR1 and CDR2 from the germline V gene are MNHEY and SVGAGI. J lost 7 bases, V lost 6 bases, and 5 bases had no gene match. This CDR3 region has 13 residues. CDR3 in DNA: TGTGCCAGCAGCCCGACAGGGGGCCTTGGCTACACCTTC. Its protein is CASSPTGGLGYTF.

J is TRBJ2-1 and V is TRBV18; D perhaps matches TRBD2 (6 bases). The V gene lost 0 bases and the J gene lost 9 bases, with 6 bases spanning the gap. CDR3 length: 12 amino acids. Germline CDR1 and CDR2: KGHSH and LQKENI. In DNA, the CDR3 is TGTGCCAGCTCACCACCGGAGGGTGAGCAGTTCTTC. Translating gives CASSPPEGEQFF.

The CDR3 DNA reads as TGTGCCAGCAGTCCGGGATTGGTAGCCAAAAACATTCAGTACTTC. This sequence encodes CASSPGLVAKNIQYF. The genes are TRBV6-1 and TRBJ2-4; D might be TRBD2 (5 bases). Germline V gene lookup returns CDR1 MNHNS and CDR2 SASEGT. The CDR3 spans 15 residues. Deletions cut 5 bases from V and 0 bases from J, with 11 bases between.

The chain links TRBV29-1 to TRBJ2-2, with TRBD2 identical over 13 bases. In germline, CDR1 is SQVTM, CDR2 ANQGSEA. The CDR3 has 16 residues. V trimming: 6 bases; J trimming: 2 bases; junction bases outside the gene matches: 6. CDR3 DNA sequence: TGCAGCGTCAAGACTAGCGGGAGGTATAACACCGGGGAGCTGTTTTTT. Its translation: CSVKTSGRYNTGELFF.

The J gene is TRBJ2-3, the V gene TRBV4-3; D call uncertain. Trimming removed 4 bases at V and 6 bases at J, with 11 bases between. In germline, CDR1 is LGHNA, CDR2 YSLEER. The length of the CDR3 is 13 residues. The CDR3 sequence: CASSRQTGDTQYF. As DNA, the CDR3 is TGCGCCAGCAGCCGCCAAACCGGGGATACGCAGTATTTT.

This clonotype has just one count. The rearrangement joins TRBV7-3 to TRBJ2-1; 15 bases agree with TRBD2. Germline V gene sequence: CDR1 SGHTA, CDR2 FQGTGA. This CDR3 contains 15 residues. Germline trimming cut 5 bases from V and 9 bases from J; bases unmatched to any gene: 5. The CDR3 loop is CASSLGTSGRSEQFF. As DNA, the CDR3 is TGTGCCAGCAGCCTTGGGACTAGCGGGAGGAGTGAGCAGTTCTTC. Variable domain in full (rest from reference TRBV7-3 and TRBJ2-1): GAGVSQTPSNKVTEKGKYVELRCDPISGHTALYWYRQSLGQGPEFLIYFQGTGAADDSGLPNDRFFAVRPEGSVSTLKIQRTERGDSAVYLCASSLGTSGRSEQFFGPGTRLTVL.

J is TRBJ2-2 and V is TRBV4-2; 12 bases fit TRBD1. Looked up from germline, CDR1 is LGHNA and CDR2 is YNFKEQ. This CDR3 has 17 residues. V was pared by 5 bases and J by 7 bases, with 11 bases of the junction left unmatched. Written as DNA, the CDR3 is TGTGCCAGCAGCTTAAGGCCGGGACAGGGGGCTTTCGGGGAGCTGTTTTTT. Translated: CASSLRPGQGAFGELFF.